This T cell receptor beta chain was profiled in a study of T-cell memory formation after mild COVID-19. Study-wide background: Most TCR clusters belonged to a single donor.

Germline V gives CDR1 ENHRY, CDR2 SYGVKD. The V end lost 8 bases, the J end lost 4 bases, and 9 bases lay between the germline ends. The CDR3 extends over 13 amino acids. As concerns this clonotype: Its antigen remains unidentified.

UMIs and sample barcodes were carried by the TCR alpha and TCR beta cDNA libraries that 5'RACE produced using constant-segment primers. TCRdb re-analysed the 5' RACE reads in MiXCR, keeping a single row per CDR3 protein. The sample comprises some 160,000 distinct CDR3 sequences, under 15% of which are singletons, and roughly 3.3% rests with the top ten. General observations from the study: A second wave of clones peaked on day 37, and their SARS-CoV-2 specificity went unconfirmed. Clones that contracted from day 15 to 85 were balanced CD4/CD8, while later expanders leaned CD4+.

The sequencing input was PBMCs or a T cell subset sorted from them (not recorded which). This receptor was identified in a man aged 18 to 30 who had mild COVID-19 (a few samples of this study predate the infection). Cell type and time point are not known. The genes are TRBV10-3 and TRBJ1-6, with unresolved D. The CDR3 loop is CAIPVGYNSPLHF. The CDR3, as DNA: TGTGCCATCCCGGTGGGGTATAATTCACCCCTCCACTTT.